The clone carrying this TCR beta chain came up many times. Unmatched junction bases numbered 15, after V lost 4 bases and J lost 5 bases. In germline, CDR1 is DFQATT, CDR2 SNEGSKA (reference sequence). The CDR3 has 17 residues. These data come from a study of neurological immune-mediated disorders. TCRdb reprocessed the 5' RACE reads via MiXCR and lists one record per CDR3 protein. The sample holds 25,000 to 35,000 distinct CDR3 sequences, roughly 4.4% seen once. The sequencing input was PBMCs. The TCR was taken from a man aged 18 to 30 in good health. The J gene is TRBJ2-3, the V gene TRBV20-1; 10 bases fit TRBD2. CDR3 in amino acids: CSATKRGLGLAIDTQYF. DNA for the CDR3: TGCAGTGCTACAAAGAGGGGGCTGGGACTAGCGATAGATACGCAGTATTTT.